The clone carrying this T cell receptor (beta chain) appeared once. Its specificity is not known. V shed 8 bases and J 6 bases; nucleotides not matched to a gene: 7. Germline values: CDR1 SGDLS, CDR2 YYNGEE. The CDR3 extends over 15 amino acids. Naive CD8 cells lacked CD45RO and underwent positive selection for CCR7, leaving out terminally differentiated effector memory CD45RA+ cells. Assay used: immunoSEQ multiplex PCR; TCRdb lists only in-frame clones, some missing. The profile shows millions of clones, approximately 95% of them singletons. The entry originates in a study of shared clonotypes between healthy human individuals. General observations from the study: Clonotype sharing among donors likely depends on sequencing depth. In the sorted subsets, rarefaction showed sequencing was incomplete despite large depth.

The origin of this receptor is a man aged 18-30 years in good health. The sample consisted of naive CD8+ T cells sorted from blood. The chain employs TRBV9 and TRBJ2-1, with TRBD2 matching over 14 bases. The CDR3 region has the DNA TGTGCCAGTGAACCCGGGACTAGCGGGAGCAATGAGCAGTTCTTC. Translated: CASEPGTSGSNEQFF.